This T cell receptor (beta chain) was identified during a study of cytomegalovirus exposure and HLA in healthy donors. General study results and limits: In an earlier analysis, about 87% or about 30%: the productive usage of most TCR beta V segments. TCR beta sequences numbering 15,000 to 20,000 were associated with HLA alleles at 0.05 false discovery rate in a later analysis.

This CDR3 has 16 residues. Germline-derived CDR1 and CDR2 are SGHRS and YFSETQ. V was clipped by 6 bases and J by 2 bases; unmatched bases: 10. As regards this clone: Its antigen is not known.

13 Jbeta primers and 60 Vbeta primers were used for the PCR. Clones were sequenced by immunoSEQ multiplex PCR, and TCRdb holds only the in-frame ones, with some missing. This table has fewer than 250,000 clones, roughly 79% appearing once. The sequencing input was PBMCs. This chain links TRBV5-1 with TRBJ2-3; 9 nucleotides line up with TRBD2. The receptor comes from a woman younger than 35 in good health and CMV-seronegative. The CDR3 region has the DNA TGCGCCAGCACCCTCCCAAGCGGGGGGTCCACAGATACGCAGTATTTT. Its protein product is CASTLPSGGSTDTQYF.